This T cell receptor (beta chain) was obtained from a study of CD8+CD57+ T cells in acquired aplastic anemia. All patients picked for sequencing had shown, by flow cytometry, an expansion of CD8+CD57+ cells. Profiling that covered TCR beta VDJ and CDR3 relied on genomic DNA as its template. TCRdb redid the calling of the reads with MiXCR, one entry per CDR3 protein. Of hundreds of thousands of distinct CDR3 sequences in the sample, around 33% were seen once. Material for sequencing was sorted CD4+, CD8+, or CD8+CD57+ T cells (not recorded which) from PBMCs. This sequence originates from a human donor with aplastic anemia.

The DNA of the CDR3 is TGCAGCGTTTACGACAGGGGGCGCGAGCAGGATGGCTACACCTTC. The encoded protein is CSVYDRGREQDGYTF. The chain is built from TRBV29-1 and TRBJ1-2; TRBD1 matches at 10 bases. The V segment lost 5 bases and the J segment 6 bases; nucleotides outside the gene matches: 12. Germline V gene sequence: CDR1 SQVTM, CDR2 ANQGSEA. This CDR3 spans 15 amino acids.